Below, 32 T cell receptor beta chains from the same sample are listed, as sequenced in a study of control samples from healthy donors and cancer patients. Sequenced by immunoSEQ multiplex PCR; TCRdb stores in-frame clones only, minus some. This table holds 63,000 or so clones, over 75% found once. The sequencing input was blood. The receptors originated from a man in his fifties in good health.

In its sample, this clone was seen a few times. The rearrangement uses TRBV6-5 and TRBJ1-6; D is uncertain. Trimming removed 6 bases at V and 7 bases at J, with 10 bases between. The CDR3 has 13 residues. Germline CDR1 MNHEY, CDR2 SVGAGI. The CDR3 coding sequence is TGTGCCAGCAGCTTGGCCCCAAATTCACCCCTCCACTTT. Protein sequence: CASSLAPNSPLHF.

A single count supports this clone. For the CDR3, the DNA is TGTGCCAGCAGTGACTCGGGGGTAGGGGAGCTGTTTTTT. The encoded protein is CASSDSGVGELFF. V gene TRBV6-4 combines with J gene TRBJ2-2; D may match TRBD1 or TRBD2 (5 bases each). Germline values: CDR1 MRHNA, CDR2 SNTAGT. The CDR3 consists of 13 residues. V was trimmed by 0 bases and J by 8 bases, leaving 7 bases between them.

This clone was picked up one time. CDR3 nucleotides: TGTGCCAGCAGTCAAAACAGGGAAATGCGAGGCTACACCTTC. Encoded protein: CASSQNREMRGYTF. The rearrangement links TRBV6-5 to TRBJ1-2; D is possibly TRBD1 (6 bases). The CDR3 loop spans 14 amino acids. The germline gives CDR1 MNHEY, CDR2 SVGAGI. The V end lost 5 bases, the J end lost 8 bases, and 18 bases lay between the germline ends.

This clone was counted once. J is TRBJ2-7 and V is TRBV27, with 7 bases identical to TRBD1. The CDR3 is 13 amino acids. Trimming at V came to 4 bases and at J to 6 bases, leaving 6 bases not matched to a gene. In germline, CDR1 is MNHEY, CDR2 SMNVEV (reference sequence). The CDR3 loop reads CASSSRNRGEQYF. The CDR3 nucleotides are TGTGCCAGCAGTTCCCGGAACAGGGGCGAGCAGTACTTC.

The chain joins TRBV5-1 to TRBJ1-2; D is uncertain. V lost 1 base, J lost 7 bases, and 11 bases lay in between. CDR1 and CDR2 (germline): SGHRS, YFSETQ. The CDR3 is 13 residues long. CDR3 sequence reads: CASSLSGPRGYTF. In DNA form, the CDR3 reads TGCGCCAGCAGCTTGTCCGGCCCCCGTGGCTACACCTTC.

The chain links TRBV7-3 to TRBJ2-1; TRBD2 aligns across 8 bases. The CDR3 runs to 13 residues. Germline V gene data show CDR1 as SGHTA and CDR2 as FQGTGA. V was clipped by 3 bases and J by 9 bases; unmatched bases: 4. The CDR3 is CASSLGLVGEQFF. DNA for the CDR3: TGTGCCAGCAGCTTGGGACTAGTCGGTGAGCAGTTCTTC.

The V call is TRBV2, the J call TRBJ1-5, with unresolved D. CDR1 is SNHLY and CDR2 is FYNNEI in the germline V gene. Deletions cut 0 bases from V and 11 bases from J, with 11 bases between. CDR3 length: 13 residues. The CDR3 reads CASSEAAMGTQHF. The CDR3 DNA is TGTGCCAGCAGTGAAGCCGCTATGGGGACCCAGCATTTT.

This rearrangement joins TRBV13 to TRBJ2-1, with 8 bases fitting TRBD2. The CDR3 consists of 18 residues. Germline CDR1 reads PRHDT; CDR2 reads FYEKMQ (reference sequence). The J segment lost 0 bases and the V segment lost 5 bases, leaving 12 bases of the junction unmatched. The chain's CDR3 is CASSPRTSRSSSYNEQFF. In DNA form, the CDR3 reads TGTGCCAGCAGCCCCCGGACTAGCCGTTCCAGCTCCTACAATGAGCAGTTCTTC.

The V and J genes are TRBV9 and TRBJ2-7; no clear D. The CDR3 totals 15 residues. Germline values: CDR1 SGDLS, CDR2 YYNGEE. Trimming pared 3 bases from V and 4 bases from J, leaving 17 bases between. The CDR3 sequence: CASSASILTAYEQYF. CDR3 in DNA: TGTGCCAGCAGCGCATCGATACTCACGGCTTACGAGCAGTACTTC.

The chain employs TRBV11-3 and TRBJ2-7; D unresolved. This CDR3 is built from 13 residues. CDR1 and CDR2 (germline): SGHNT, YENEEA. V dropped 0 bases and J dropped 5 bases, with 8 bases sitting between them. The CDR3 nucleotides are TGTGCCAGCAGCTTAGATCCAGCTGACGAGCAGTACTTC. The encoded protein is CASSLDPADEQYF.

J is TRBJ1-2 and V is TRBV14; 9 positions agree with TRBD1. The V gene's germline CDR1 is SGHDN and CDR2 FVKESK. The CDR3 runs to 17 residues. With 0 bases clipped from V and 3 bases from J, the junction kept 8 bases outside the gene matches. CDR3 nucleotide sequence: TGTGCCAGCAGCCAAGATTGGCACAGGGGGCGAGACTATGGCTACACCTTC. Its protein is CASSQDWHRGRDYGYTF.

V gene TRBV5-1 combines with J gene TRBJ2-1, with D unresolved. Germline V CDR1 and CDR2: SGHRS, YFSETQ. The V gene lost 1 base and the J gene lost 5 bases, with 10 bases spanning the gap. There are 14 residues in the CDR3. This CDR3 reads CASSLSAFDNEQFF. The CDR3 DNA is TGCGCCAGCAGCTTGAGTGCCTTCGACAATGAGCAGTTCTTC.

The CDR3 sequence is CAISRQGAQNTEAFF. CDR3 nucleotide sequence: TGTGCCATCAGCAGACAGGGGGCGCAAAACACTGAAGCTTTCTTT. The chain employs TRBV10-3 and TRBJ1-1; 10 nucleotides align to TRBD1. Germline V CDR1 and CDR2: ENHRY, SYGVKD. With 6 bases clipped from V and 2 bases from J, the junction kept 6 bases outside the gene matches. The CDR3 is 15 residues long.

V usage is TRBV3-1 (or the pseudogene TRBV3-2) and J usage is TRBJ2-6; perhaps TRBD2 as D (6 bases). From germline, CDR1 is LGHDT and CDR2 YNNKEL (reference sequence). The CDR3 loop spans 17 amino acids. V was trimmed by 0 bases and J by 4 bases, leaving 13 bases between them. DNA of the CDR3: TGTGCCAGCAGCCAAGATCCAGGGAGGCCAGGGGCCAACGTCCTGACTTTC. Protein sequence: CASSQDPGRPGANVLTF.

The chain couples TRBV27 to TRBJ2-1; perhaps TRBD2 as D (6 bases). Trimming cost V 6 bases and J 2 bases, with 20 bases left between them. The CDR3 runs to 17 residues. Germline V gene sequence: CDR1 MNHEY, CDR2 SMNVEV (reference sequence). The CDR3 DNA reads TGTGCCAGCAGCCGATCGTGGCGGGGCTCTACCTACAATGAGCAGTTCTTC. Protein: CASSRSWRGSTYNEQFF.

The CDR3 DNA is TGTGCAAGTCGCTTAGTTCGGTACGGGGACAGGGGCGGAAACACCATATATTTT. Its protein is CASRLVRYGDRGGNTIYF. J is TRBJ1-3 and V is TRBV12-2; the D call of TRBD1 is as the table states it, not checked on the DNA. TRBV12-2 is deemed a pseudogene. CDR3 length: 18 amino acids.

The V call is TRBV6-5, the J call TRBJ1-1; tentatively, D is TRBD1 (6 bases). V dropped 6 bases and J dropped 8 bases, with 13 bases sitting between them. Germline V gives CDR1 MNHEY, CDR2 SVGAGI. The CDR3 loop spans 12 amino acids. The CDR3 DNA is TGTGCCAGCAGAAGGACGGGGGCCGAAGCTTTCTTT. Its translation is CASRRTGAEAFF.

V is TRBV5-4 and J is TRBJ2-7, with D possibly matching TRBD2 (5 bases). The CDR3 sequence is 15 residues long. Germline CDR1 is SGHNT and CDR2 is YYREEE (reference sequence). The V and J ends lost 0 bases and 1 base respectively, with 11 bases between them. As DNA, the CDR3 is TGTGCCAGCAGCTTGGGTGGCGGGCCTTCCTACGAGCAGTACTTC. It yields the protein CASSLGGGPSYEQYF.

The V call is TRBV4-1, the J call TRBJ2-7; 11 bases are shared with TRBD1. V lost 1 base and J lost 5; bases outside the gene matches: 4. This CDR3 is built from 15 residues. From germline, CDR1 is MGHRA and CDR2 YSYEKL. The CDR3 nucleotides are TGCGCCAGCAGCCAAGCCGGACAGGGGGCCGACGAGCAGTACTTC. Translated, it gives CASSQAGQGADEQYF.

This chain connects TRBV5-1 to TRBJ2-2; 7 bases align to TRBD1. Looked up from germline, CDR1 is SGHRS and CDR2 is YFSETQ. The junction had 4 bases not matched to a gene; V was cut back by 2 bases and J by 0 bases. The CDR3 is made up of 16 amino acids. CDR3 region: CASSLGGSANTGELFF. The CDR3 nucleotides are TGCGCCAGCAGCTTAGGGGGCAGCGCGAACACCGGGGAGCTGTTTTTT.

This sequence joins TRBV5-6 and TRBJ1-6; TRBD1 matches 7 bases. The CDR3 has 15 residues. Germline lookup yields CDR1 SGHDT and CDR2 YYEEEE. V was pared by 2 bases and J by 7 bases, with 6 bases of the junction left unmatched. The CDR3 DNA reads as TGTGCCAGCAGCTTTAGGACAGGCATCAATTCACCCCTCCACTTT. The encoded protein is CASSFRTGINSPLHF.

This chain uses TRBV19 with TRBJ1-5; D is undetermined. V lost 4 bases and J 7 bases, leaving 14 bases between the germline ends. This CDR3 is built from 14 residues. Germline loops: CDR1 LNHDA, CDR2 SQIVND (reference sequence). The CDR3 here is CASSTYGEPQPQHF. The CDR3 nucleotides read TGTGCCAGTAGTACGTACGGGGAGCCGCAGCCCCAGCATTTT.

J is TRBJ2-2 and V is TRBV24-1; a possible D gene is TRBD2 (5 bases). CDR1 is KGHDR and CDR2 is SFDVKD in the germline V gene. CDR3 size: 13 residues. V shed 8 bases and J shed 1 base, with 7 bases lying between them. CDR3 nucleotides: TGTGCCACCACCGGGGAGAACACCGGGGAGCTGTTTTTT. Protein: CATTGENTGELFF.

The chain joins TRBV12-3 or TRBV12-4 to TRBJ2-3, with D possibly being TRBD2 (6 bases). The CDR3 consists of 12 residues. Trimming took off 4 bases at V and 5 bases at J, with 7 bases between the two ends. The CDR3 spells CASSWGVDTQYF. For the CDR3, the DNA is TGTGCCAGCAGTTGGGGGGTAGATACGCAGTATTTT.

The chain links TRBV7-2 to TRBJ2-7; D is possibly TRBD1 (6 bases). V was pared by 3 bases and J by 5 bases, with 23 bases between. CDR3 length: 17 amino acids. Germline CDR1 reads SGHTA; CDR2 reads FQGNSA. The CDR3: CASSLDLTGIRMDEQYF. In DNA form, the CDR3 reads TGTGCCAGCAGCTTGGACCTAACAGGGATTCGTATGGACGAGCAGTACTTC.

The rearrangement links TRBV3-1 (or the pseudogene TRBV3-2) to TRBJ2-2; a weak D match, TRBD2 (6 bases). Germline V gene data show CDR1 as LGHDT and CDR2 as YNNKEL (reference sequence). CDR3 length equals 14 residues. V lost 2 bases and J lost 8, with 12 bases in between. DNA of the CDR3: TGTGCCAGCAGCCAACGACTAGTCGTGGGGGAGCTGTTTTTT. This translates into CASSQRLVVGELFF.

The chain uses TRBV7-3 and TRBJ2-3, with TRBD2 identical over 8 bases. This CDR3 has 15 amino acids. Germline V CDR1 and CDR2: SGHTA, FQGTGA. Trimming took 1 base from V and 6 from J; bases not matched to a gene: 6. The CDR3 DNA sequence: TGTGCCAGCAGCTTAATTGCGGGAGGAGGGGATACGCAGTATTTT. This codes for CASSLIAGGGDTQYF. Supplemented by reference TRBV7-3 and TRBJ2-3, the full variable domain reads GAGVSQTPSNKVTEKGKYVELRCDPISGHTALYWYRQSLGQGPEFLIYFQGTGAADDSGLPNDRFFAVRPEGSVSTLKIQRTERGDSAVYLCASSLIAGGGDTQYFGPGTRLTVL.

This sequence joins TRBV10-2 and TRBJ1-2, with no clear D. CDR3 length: 14 residues. The germline CDR1 and CDR2 sequences are WSHSY and SAAADI. V gave up 0 bases and J gave up 3 bases, with 8 bases separating them. CDR3 protein: CASSESGQYYGYTF. CDR3 nucleotides: TGCGCCAGCAGTGAGTCGGGCCAATACTATGGCTACACCTTC.

This chain uses TRBV7-2 with TRBJ2-3; no clear D. The CDR3 loop spans 13 amino acids. CDR1 and CDR2 (germline): SGHTA, FQGNSA. Trimming shortened V by 0 bases and J by 6 bases, and 7 bases separated the two germline ends. CDR3 loop: CASSLAFGDTQYF. The CDR3 DNA is TGTGCCAGCAGCTTAGCTTTTGGGGATACGCAGTATTTT.

The chain links TRBV19 to TRBJ2-4; 7 bases map to TRBD2. Unmatched junction bases numbered 6, after V lost 6 bases and J lost 4 bases. The CDR3 consists of 14 residues. Germline assignment: CDR1 LNHDA and CDR2 SQIVND (reference sequence). The CDR3 protein is CASSSGDYKNIQYF. The CDR3, as DNA: TGTGCCAGTAGCAGCGGGGACTATAAAAACATTCAGTACTTC.

V usage is TRBV5-1 and J usage is TRBJ2-4; D possibly corresponds to TRBD2 (5 bases). V lost 1 base and J lost 8, with 7 bases in between. The V gene's germline CDR1 is SGHRS and CDR2 YFSETQ. The CDR3 covers 12 residues. CDR3: CASSLIGDIQYF. The CDR3 DNA reads TGCGCCAGCAGCTTGATCGGGGACATTCAGTACTTC.

The chain employs TRBV7-9 and TRBJ1-2; D gene uncertain. The CDR3 is 13 residues long. Per the germline V gene, CDR1 is SEHNR and CDR2 is FQNEAQ (reference sequence). Trimming left V 3 bases short and J 0 bases short, with 5 bases between. DNA for the CDR3: TGTGCCAGCAGCTTGGACGCTAACTATGGCTACACCTTC. Translation: CASSLDANYGYTF.